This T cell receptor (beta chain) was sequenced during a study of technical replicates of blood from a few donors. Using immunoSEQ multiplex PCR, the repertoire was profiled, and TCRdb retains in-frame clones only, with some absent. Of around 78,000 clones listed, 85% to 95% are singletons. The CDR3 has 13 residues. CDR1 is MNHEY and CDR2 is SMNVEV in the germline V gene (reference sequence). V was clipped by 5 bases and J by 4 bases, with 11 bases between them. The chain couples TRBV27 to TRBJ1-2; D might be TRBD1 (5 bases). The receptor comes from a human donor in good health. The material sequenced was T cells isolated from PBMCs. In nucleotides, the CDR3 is TGTGCCAGCAGTCTCTTTCAGGGCTATGGCTACACCTTC. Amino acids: CASSLFQGYGYTF.